The 14 T cell receptor beta chains given below trace back to one sample, sequenced in a study of cytomegalovirus exposure and HLA in healthy donors. Both 60 Vbeta primers and 13 Jbeta primers went into the PCR. Sequenced by immunoSEQ multiplex PCR; TCRdb stores in-frame clones only, minus some. The sample has roughly 120,000 clones, approximately 81% seen once. The sample taken for sequencing was PBMCs. These receptors were obtained from a young man in good health and CMV-seropositive.

The chain joins TRBV5-6 to TRBJ1-5; 7 bases map to TRBD1. Trimming took 2 bases from V and 7 from J; bases not matched to a gene: 6. CDR3 length: 14 residues. CDR1 is SGHDT, CDR2 YYEEEE, per germline. The CDR3 DNA sequence: TGTGCCAGCAGCTTCGGGACAGTCTTGCAGCCCCAGCATTTT. This encodes CASSFGTVLQPQHF.

The chain joins TRBV6-5 to TRBJ1-6; a possible D gene is TRBD1 (6 bases). Trimming pared 2 bases from V and 9 bases from J, leaving 17 bases between. In germline, CDR1 is MNHEY, CDR2 SVGAGI. The CDR3 length is 16 residues. The CDR3, as DNA: TGTGCCAGCAGTTACAAAGTTCAGGGGTTGGCTTCACCCCTCCACTTT. This translates into CASSYKVQGLASPLHF.

The genes are TRBV15 and TRBJ1-5; 9 positions agree with TRBD1. The CDR3 totals 16 residues. The germline V gene has CDR1 LNHNV and CDR2 YYDKDF (reference sequence). The V and J ends lost 0 bases and 6 bases, in that order; junction bases with no gene match: 6. The CDR3 nucleotides read TGTGCCACCAGCAGAGATTTGGGGACAGGGAGTCAGCCCCAGCATTTT. Encoded protein: CATSRDLGTGSQPQHF.

V and J are TRBV11-3 and TRBJ2-4; TRBD1 aligns across 8 bases. The CDR3 runs to 18 residues. CDR1 is SGHNT and CDR2 is YENEEA in the germline V gene. V gave up 1 base and J gave up 1 base; unmatched junction bases: 9. DNA for the CDR3: TGTGCCAGCAGCTTAGGGACAGGGTTTGGGCACGCCAAAAACATTCAGTACTTC. Protein: CASSLGTGFGHAKNIQYF.

J is TRBJ2-7 and V is TRBV29-1, with 11 bases matching TRBD2. The V and J ends lost 3 bases and 0 bases, in that order; junction bases with no gene match: 7. The CDR3 runs 16 residues. Germline-derived CDR1 and CDR2 are SQVTM and ANQGSEA. This CDR3 is CSVEVLAGVISYEQYF. The CDR3 DNA reads TGCAGCGTTGAGGTACTAGCGGGAGTGATCTCCTACGAGCAGTACTTC.

The chain couples TRBV19 to TRBJ2-3; perhaps TRBD2 as D (6 bases). The germline V and J ends were trimmed by 1 base and 0 bases, with 11 bases remaining between them. Germline V CDR1 and CDR2: LNHDA, SQIVND (reference sequence). This CDR3 contains 16 residues. DNA of the CDR3: TGTGCCAGTAGTATAGGGGGGGTGAGTAGCACAGATACGCAGTATTTT. This translates into CASSIGGVSSTDTQYF.

V usage is TRBV5-1 and J usage is TRBJ1-2; possible D gene TRBD1, 6 bases. The CDR3 totals 14 residues. V was cut by 0 bases and J by 8 bases, with 14 bases left in between. Germline V lookup: CDR1 SGHRS, CDR2 YFSETQ. CDR3 sequence: CASSLAGRGKGYTF. Here the CDR3 DNA reads TGCGCCAGCAGCTTGGCCGGGAGGGGGAAAGGCTACACCTTC.

The DNA of the CDR3 is TGTGCCAGCAGCCCCGAACCCGGGACAGGGAATTTCCTCCACTTT. Translated, it gives CASSPEPGTGNFLHF. This chain uses TRBV7-8 with TRBJ1-6, with TRBD1 matching over 9 bases. Per germline, CDR1 SGHVS and CDR2 FQNEAQ. The CDR3 runs 15 residues. The V and J ends lost 5 bases and 15 bases, in that order; junction bases with no gene match: 14.

This clone appeared a single time. The chain couples TRBV25-1 to TRBJ2-1; 9 bases align to TRBD1. This CDR3 has 15 amino acids. Germline CDR1 is MGHDK and CDR2 is SYGVNS. V lost 6 bases to trimming and J lost 4 bases; unmatched junction nucleotides: 7. CDR3 DNA sequence: TGTGCCAGCAGCCCGATGGGACAGGGATACAATGAGCAGTTCTTC. It is translated as CASSPMGQGYNEQFF.

The V call is TRBV4-2, the J call TRBJ2-2, with 7 bases fitting TRBD2. Germline V gene lookup returns CDR1 LGHNA and CDR2 YNFKEQ. The CDR3 length is 15 residues. J was trimmed by 3 bases and V by 1 base; bases with no gene match: 2. CDR3 bases: TGTGCCAGCAGCCAAGCCAGCGGGGACACCGGGGAGCTGTTTTTT. This encodes CASSQASGDTGELFF.

The chain joins TRBV6-1 to TRBJ1-2, with D hard to call. V dropped 4 bases and J dropped 5 bases, with 11 bases sitting between them. This CDR3 spans 13 amino acids. Germline assignment: CDR1 MNHNS and CDR2 SASEGT. CDR3 protein: CASSARLLYGYTF. CDR3 bases: TGTGCCAGCAGTGCTCGACTGTTATATGGCTACACCTTC.

The chain carries TRBV5-1 and TRBJ2-5; weak D call: TRBD2 (5 bases). CDR3 length equals 15 residues. Germline values: CDR1 SGHRS, CDR2 YFSETQ. V lost 0 bases, J lost 5 bases, and 14 bases lay in between. CDR3 residues: CASSLDPGVAETQYF. For the CDR3, the DNA is TGCGCCAGCAGCTTGGACCCCGGGGTCGCGGAGACCCAGTACTTC.

The sample holds one count of this clone. J is TRBJ1-2 and V is TRBV30; 9 bases line up with TRBD1. CDR1 GTSNPN and CDR2 SVGIG come from the germline V gene (reference sequence). The CDR3 loop spans 14 amino acids. V trimming: 2 bases; J trimming: 2 bases; junction bases outside the gene matches: 3. In DNA form, the CDR3 reads TGTGCCTGGAGTTGGACAGGGGTAAACTATGGCTACACCTTC. This sequence encodes CAWSWTGVNYGYTF.

The rearrangement links TRBV9 to TRBJ2-7, with a possible D match to TRBD1 (5 bases). V lost 0 bases and J lost 2, with 15 bases in between. CDR1 SGDLS and CDR2 YYNGEE come from the germline V gene. The CDR3 has 16 residues. In DNA form, the CDR3 reads TGTGCCAGCAGCGTAGGGTGGGGCACCCAACCCTACGAGCAGTACTTC. Encoded protein: CASSVGWGTQPYEQYF.